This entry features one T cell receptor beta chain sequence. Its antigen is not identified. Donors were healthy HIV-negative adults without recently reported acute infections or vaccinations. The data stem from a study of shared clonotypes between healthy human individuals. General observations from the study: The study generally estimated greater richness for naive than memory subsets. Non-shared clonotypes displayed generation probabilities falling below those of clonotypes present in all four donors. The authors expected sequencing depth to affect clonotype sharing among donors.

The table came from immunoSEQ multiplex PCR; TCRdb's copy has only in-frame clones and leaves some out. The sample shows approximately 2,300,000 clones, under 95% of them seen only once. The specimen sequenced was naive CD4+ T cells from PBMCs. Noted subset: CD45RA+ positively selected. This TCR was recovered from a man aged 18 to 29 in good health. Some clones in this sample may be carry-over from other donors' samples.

CDR3 sequence: CASSPDQGDYGYTF. For the CDR3, the DNA is TGTGCCAGCTCACCGGATCAGGGAGACTATGGCTACACCTTC. This sequence joins TRBV18 and TRBJ1-2, with D tentatively TRBD1 (5 bases). Between the trimmed V and J ends, which lost 3 bases and 3 bases, there was a span of 11 bases. Per germline, CDR1 KGHSH and CDR2 LQKENI. CDR3 length: 14 residues.